This T cell receptor (beta chain) emerged from a study of T cell repertoires in cytomegalovirus infection. V lost 8 bases to trimming and J lost 3 bases; unmatched junction nucleotides: 10. This CDR3 spans 15 amino acids. The germline CDR1 and CDR2 sequences are SGHNT and YENEEA. TCRdb re-called the reads with MiXCR, one entry per CDR3 protein. The data contain around 200,000 distinct CDR3 sequences, about 38% of them singletons. Notes on this clonotype: Its antigen is as yet unknown.

The TCR sequence derives from a human donor in good health (CMV status not recorded). Some clones in this sample may be carry-over from other donors' samples. The chain couples TRBV11-3 to TRBJ2-1; 7 nucleotides line up with TRBD2. The source was CD8+ T cells from cultured PBMCs, collected from culture after CMV antigen stimulation. The CDR3 spells CASRAGASYYNEQFF. In nucleotides, the CDR3 is TGTGCCAGCCGGGCGGGAGCGTCCTACTACAATGAGCAGTTCTTC.